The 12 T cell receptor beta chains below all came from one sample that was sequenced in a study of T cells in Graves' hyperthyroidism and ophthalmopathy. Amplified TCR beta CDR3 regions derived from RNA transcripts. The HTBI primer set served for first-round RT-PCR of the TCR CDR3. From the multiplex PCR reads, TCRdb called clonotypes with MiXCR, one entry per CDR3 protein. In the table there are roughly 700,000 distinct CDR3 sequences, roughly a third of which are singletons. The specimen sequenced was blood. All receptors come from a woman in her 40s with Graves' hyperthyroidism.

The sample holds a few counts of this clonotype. CDR3 nucleotide sequence: TGTGCCATCAGTGAGACCGGGGGGGCCAACGTCCTGACTTTC. Residues: CAISETGGANVLTF. The chain uses TRBV10-3 and TRBJ2-6; D gene unclear. The ends were cut back, 2 bases at V and 4 bases at J, with 6 bases in the middle. CDR3 length equals 14 residues. The germline gives CDR1 ENHRY, CDR2 SYGVKD.

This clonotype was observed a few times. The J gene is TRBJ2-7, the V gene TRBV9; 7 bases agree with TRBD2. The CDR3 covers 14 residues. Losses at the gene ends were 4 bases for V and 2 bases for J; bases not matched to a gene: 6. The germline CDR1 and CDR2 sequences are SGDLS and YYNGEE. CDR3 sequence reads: CASSQGTNPYEQYF. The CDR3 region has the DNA TGTGCCAGCAGCCAAGGGACTAATCCCTACGAGCAGTACTTC.

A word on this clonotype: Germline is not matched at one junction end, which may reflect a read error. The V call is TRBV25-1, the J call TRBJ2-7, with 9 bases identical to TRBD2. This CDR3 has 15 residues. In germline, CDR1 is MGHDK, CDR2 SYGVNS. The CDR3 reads CAIRSGAGGAYKQYF. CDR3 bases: TGTGCCATCCGGTCGGGTGCGGGAGGGGCCTACAAGCAGTACTTC.

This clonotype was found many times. In DNA, the CDR3 is TGTGCCACCCGGCGGGGGGCCTCTGCTACCGAAAAACTGTTTTTT. Protein product: CATRRGASATEKLFF. The chain employs TRBV19 and TRBJ1-4; maybe TRBD1 (6 bases). This CDR3 is 15 amino acids long. Germline lookup yields CDR1 LNHDA and CDR2 SQIVND (reference sequence). V was shortened by 10 bases and J by 8 bases, with 23 bases between the two germline ends.

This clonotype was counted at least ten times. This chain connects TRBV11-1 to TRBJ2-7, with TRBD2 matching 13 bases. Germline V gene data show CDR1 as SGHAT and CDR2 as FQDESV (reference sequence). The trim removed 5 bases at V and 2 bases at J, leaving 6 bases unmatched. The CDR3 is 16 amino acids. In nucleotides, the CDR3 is TGTGCCAGCAGCCCCCAGACTAGCGGGGGGACCTACGAGCAGTACTTC. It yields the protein CASSPQTSGGTYEQYF.

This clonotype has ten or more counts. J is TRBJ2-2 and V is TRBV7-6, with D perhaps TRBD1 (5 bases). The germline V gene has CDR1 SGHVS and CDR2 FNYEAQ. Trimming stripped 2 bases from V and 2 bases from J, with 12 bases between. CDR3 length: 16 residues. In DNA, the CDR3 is TGTGCCAGCAGCTTAAACAGGAGATCTAACACCGGGGAGCTGTTTTTT. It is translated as CASSLNRRSNTGELFF.

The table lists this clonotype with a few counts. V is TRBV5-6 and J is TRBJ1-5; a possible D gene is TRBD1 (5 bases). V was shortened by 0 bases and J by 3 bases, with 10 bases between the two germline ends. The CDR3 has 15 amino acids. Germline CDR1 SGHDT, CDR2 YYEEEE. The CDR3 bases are TGTGCCAGCAGCTTGGGTTCAGGGCCCAATCAGCCCCAGCATTTT. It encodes CASSLGSGPNQPQHF.

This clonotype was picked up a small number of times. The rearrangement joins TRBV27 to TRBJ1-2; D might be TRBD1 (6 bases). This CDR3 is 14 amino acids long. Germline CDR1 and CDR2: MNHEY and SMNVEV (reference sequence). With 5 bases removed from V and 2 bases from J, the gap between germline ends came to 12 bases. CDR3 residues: CASSASTGNYGYTF. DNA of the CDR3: TGTGCCAGCAGTGCATCAACAGGGAACTATGGCTACACCTTC.

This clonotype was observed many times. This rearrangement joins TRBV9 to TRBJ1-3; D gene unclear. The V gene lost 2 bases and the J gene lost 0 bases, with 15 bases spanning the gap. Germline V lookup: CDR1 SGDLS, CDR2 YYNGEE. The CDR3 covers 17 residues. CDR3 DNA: TGTGCCAGCAGCGTCGAATACGGACGGGACTCTGGAAACACCATATATTTT. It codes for CASSVEYGRDSGNTIYF. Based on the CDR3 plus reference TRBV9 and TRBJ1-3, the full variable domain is DSGVTQTPKHLITATGQRVTLRCSPRSGDLSVYWYQQSLDQGLQFLIQYYNGEERAKGNILERFSAQQFPDLHSELNLSSLELGDSALYFCASSVEYGRDSGNTIYFGEGSWLTVV.

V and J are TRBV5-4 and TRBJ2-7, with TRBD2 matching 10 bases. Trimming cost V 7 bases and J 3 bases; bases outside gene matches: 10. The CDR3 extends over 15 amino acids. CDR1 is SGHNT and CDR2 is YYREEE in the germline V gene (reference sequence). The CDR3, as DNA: TGTGCCAGCTCTGATACTAGCGGGGACCGCTACGAGCAGTACTTC. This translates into CASSDTSGDRYEQYF.

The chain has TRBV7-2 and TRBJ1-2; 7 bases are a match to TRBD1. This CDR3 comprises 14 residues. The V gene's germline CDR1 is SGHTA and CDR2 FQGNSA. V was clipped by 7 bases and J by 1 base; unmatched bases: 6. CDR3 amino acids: CASTRGGNNYGYTF. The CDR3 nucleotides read TGTGCCAGCACCAGGGGGGGAAATAACTATGGCTACACCTTC.

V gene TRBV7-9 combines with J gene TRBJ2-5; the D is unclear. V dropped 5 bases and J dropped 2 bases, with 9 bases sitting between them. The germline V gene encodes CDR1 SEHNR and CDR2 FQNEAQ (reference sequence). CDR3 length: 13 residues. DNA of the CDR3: TGTGCCAGCAGCCGGACCCTACAAGAGACCCAGTACTTC. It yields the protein CASSRTLQETQYF.